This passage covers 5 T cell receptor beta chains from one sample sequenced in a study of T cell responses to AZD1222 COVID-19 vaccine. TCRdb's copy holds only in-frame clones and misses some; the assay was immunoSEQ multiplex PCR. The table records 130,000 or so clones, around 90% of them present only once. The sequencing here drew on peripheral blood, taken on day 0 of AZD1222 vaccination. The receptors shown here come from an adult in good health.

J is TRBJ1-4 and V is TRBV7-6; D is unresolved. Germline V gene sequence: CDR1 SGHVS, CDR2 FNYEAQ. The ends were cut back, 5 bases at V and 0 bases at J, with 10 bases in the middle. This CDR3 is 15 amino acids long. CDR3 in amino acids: CASSPGLATNEKLFF. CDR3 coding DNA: TGTGCCAGCAGCCCCGGGCTTGCAACTAATGAAAAACTGTTTTTT.

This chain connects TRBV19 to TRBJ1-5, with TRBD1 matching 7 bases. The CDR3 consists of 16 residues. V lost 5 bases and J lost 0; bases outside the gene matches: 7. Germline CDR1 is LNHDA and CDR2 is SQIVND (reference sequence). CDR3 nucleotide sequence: TGTGCCAGTAGTGTACTCAGGGGGGATAGCAATCAGCCCCAGCATTTT. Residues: CASSVLRGDSNQPQHF.

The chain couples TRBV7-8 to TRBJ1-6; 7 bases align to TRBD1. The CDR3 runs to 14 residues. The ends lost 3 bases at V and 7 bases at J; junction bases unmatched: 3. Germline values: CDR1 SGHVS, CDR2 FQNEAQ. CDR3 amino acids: CASSFGQVNSPLHF. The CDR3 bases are TGTGCCAGCAGCTTCGGACAGGTCAATTCACCCCTCCACTTT. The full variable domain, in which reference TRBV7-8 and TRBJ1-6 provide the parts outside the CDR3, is GAGVSQSPRYKVAKRGQDVALRCDPISGHVSLFWYQQALGQGPEFLTYFQNEAQLDKSGLPSDRFFAERPEGSVSTLKIQRTQQEDSAVYLCASSFGQVNSPLHFGNGTRLTVT.

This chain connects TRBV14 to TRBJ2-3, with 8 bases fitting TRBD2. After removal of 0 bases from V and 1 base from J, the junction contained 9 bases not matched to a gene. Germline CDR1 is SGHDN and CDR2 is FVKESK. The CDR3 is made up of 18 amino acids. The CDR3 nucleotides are TGTGCCAGCAGCCAAGACCTCGCTGGTAGCGGGGGCACAGATACGCAGTATTTT. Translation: CASSQDLAGSGGTDTQYF.

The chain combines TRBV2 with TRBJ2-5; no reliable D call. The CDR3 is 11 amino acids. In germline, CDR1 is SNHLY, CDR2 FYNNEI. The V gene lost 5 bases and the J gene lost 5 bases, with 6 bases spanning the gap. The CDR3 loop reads CASSPRETQYF. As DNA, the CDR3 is TGTGCCAGCAGTCCTAGGGAGACCCAGTACTTC.